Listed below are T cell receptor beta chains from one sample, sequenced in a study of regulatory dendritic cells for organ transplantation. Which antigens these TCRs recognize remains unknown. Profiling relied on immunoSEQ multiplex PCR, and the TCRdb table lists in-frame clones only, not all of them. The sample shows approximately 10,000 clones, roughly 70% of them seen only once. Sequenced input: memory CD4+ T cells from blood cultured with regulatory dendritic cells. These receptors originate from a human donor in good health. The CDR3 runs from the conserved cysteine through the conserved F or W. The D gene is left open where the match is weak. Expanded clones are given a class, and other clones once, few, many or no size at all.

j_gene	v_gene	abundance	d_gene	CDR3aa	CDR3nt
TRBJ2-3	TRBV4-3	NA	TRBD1	CASSHGDRAWEDTQYF	TGCGCCAGCAGCCATGGGGACAGGGCCTGGGAAGATACGCAGTATTTT
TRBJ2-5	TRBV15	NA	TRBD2	CATSGGRSSGGSRETQYF	TGTGCCACCAGCGGAGGGAGGTCAAGCGGGGGTTCCAGGGAGACCCAGTACTTC
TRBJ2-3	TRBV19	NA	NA	CASSRLSGHTDTQYF	TGTGCCAGTAGTCGGCTAAGCGGTCACACAGATACGCAGTATTTT
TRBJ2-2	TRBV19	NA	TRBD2	CASTKASGGPNTGELFF	TGTGCCAGTACTAAGGCTAGCGGGGGACCGAACACCGGGGAGCTGTTTTTT
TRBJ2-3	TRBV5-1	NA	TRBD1	CASSLAGRDSGTDTQYF	TGCGCCAGCAGCTTGGCCGGACGGGACAGTGGAACAGATACGCAGTATTTT
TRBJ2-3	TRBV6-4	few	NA	CASSDPALGTDTQYF	TGTGCCAGCAGTGACCCAGCGCTCGGCACAGATACGCAGTATTTT
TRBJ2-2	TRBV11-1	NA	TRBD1	CASRSGTGVTGELFF	TGTGCCAGCAGATCCGGGACAGGGGTCACCGGGGAGCTGTTTTTT
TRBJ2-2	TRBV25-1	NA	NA	CASTEGGRNTGELFF	TGTGCCAGCACTGAGGGGGGGCGGAACACCGGGGAGCTGTTTTTT
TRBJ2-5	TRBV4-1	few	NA	CASSQAMPAGETQYF	TGCGCCAGCAGCCAAGCAATGCCCGCCGGGGAGACCCAGTACTTC
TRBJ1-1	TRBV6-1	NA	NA	CASSSSGGTEAFF	TGTGCCAGCAGTTCCTCGGGTGGCACTGAAGCTTTCTTT
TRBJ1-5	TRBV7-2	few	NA	CASSFGQGIAQPQHF	TGTGCCAGCAGCTTTGGGCAGGGGATTGCTCAGCCCCAGCATTTT
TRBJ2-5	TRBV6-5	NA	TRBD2	CASSVTSGGPETQYF	TGTGCCAGCAGTGTGACTAGCGGGGGACCAGAGACCCAGTACTTC
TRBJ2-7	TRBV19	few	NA	CASKGTGAYEQYF	TGTGCCAGTAAGGGGACGGGAGCCTACGAGCAGTACTTC
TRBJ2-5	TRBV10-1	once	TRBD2	CASSASRLAGRETQYF	TGCGCCAGCAGTGCATCTCGACTAGCGGGGAGAGAGACCCAGTACTTC
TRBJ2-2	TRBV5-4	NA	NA	CASSPATNTGELFF	TGTGCCAGCAGCCCTGCGACGAACACCGGGGAGCTGTTTTTT
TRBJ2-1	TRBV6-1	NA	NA	CASTGQSTYNEQFF	TGTGCCAGCACCGGACAGTCCACTTACAATGAGCAGTTCTTC
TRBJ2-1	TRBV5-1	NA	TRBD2	CASSLVASGGLEQFF	TGCGCCAGCAGCTTGGTAGCTAGCGGGGGCCTAGAGCAGTTCTTC
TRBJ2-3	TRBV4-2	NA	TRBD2	CASSLDFTGASGGTQYF	TGTGCCAGCAGCCTAGATTTTACAGGGGCTAGCGGGGGAACCCAGTATTTT
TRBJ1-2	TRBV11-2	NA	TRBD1	CASSLDGDRVLNYGYTF	TGTGCCAGCAGCTTAGATGGAGACAGGGTTCTAAACTATGGCTACACCTTC
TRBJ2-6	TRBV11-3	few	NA	CASSLVGGANVLTF	TGTGCCAGCAGCCTCGTCGGGGGGGCCAACGTCCTGACTTTC
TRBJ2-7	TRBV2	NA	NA	CASSALRTSYEQYF	TGTGCCAGCAGTGCATTACGTACATCCTACGAGCAGTACTTC
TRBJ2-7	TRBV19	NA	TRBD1	CASSLGDSSYEQYF	TGTGCCAGTAGTCTGGGGGACAGCTCCTACGAGCAGTACTTC
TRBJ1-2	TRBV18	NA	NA	CASSLGSSNYGYTF	TGTGCCAGCTCACTGGGCTCTTCTAACTATGGCTACACCTTC
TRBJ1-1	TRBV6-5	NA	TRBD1	CASSSAGGEAFF	TGTGCCAGCAGTTCTGCAGGGGGTGAAGCTTTCTTT
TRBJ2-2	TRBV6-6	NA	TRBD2	CASYRSSGVDTGELFF	TGTGCCAGCTATAGGTCCAGCGGGGTTGACACCGGGGAGCTGTTTTTT
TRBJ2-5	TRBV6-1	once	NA	CATYEETQYF	TGTGCCACCTACGAAGAGACCCAGTACTTC
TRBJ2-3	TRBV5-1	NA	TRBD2	CASTDSGGWADTQYF	TGCGCCAGCACGGATAGCGGGGGTTGGGCAGATACGCAGTATTTT
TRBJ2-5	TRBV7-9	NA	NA	CAGRAQETQYF	TGTGCCGGTCGAGCCCAAGAGACCCAGTACTTC
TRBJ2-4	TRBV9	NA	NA	CASSVGEDIRIQYF	TGTGCCAGCAGCGTAGGCGAGGACATTCGGATTCAGTACTTC
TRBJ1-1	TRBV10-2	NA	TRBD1	CASKRGLGTEAFF	TGCGCCAGCAAAAGGGGGCTGGGCACTGAAGCTTTCTTT
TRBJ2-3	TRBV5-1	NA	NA	CASSLGGLGDTQYF	TGCGCCAGCAGCTTGGGGGGGCTGGGCGATACGCAGTATTTT
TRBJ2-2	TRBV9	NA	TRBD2	CASSAGTSGKTGELFF	TGTGCCAGCAGCGCCGGGACTAGCGGGAAGACCGGGGAGCTGTTTTTT
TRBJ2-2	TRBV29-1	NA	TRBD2	CSAGTSGNTGELFF	TGCAGCGCCGGGACTAGCGGGAACACCGGGGAGCTGTTTTTT
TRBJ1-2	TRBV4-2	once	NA	CASSQDLGDTNYGYTF	TGTGCCAGCAGCCAAGATCTGGGGGACACTAACTATGGCTACACCTTC
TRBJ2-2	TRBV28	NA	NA	CASGTTGRTGELFF	TGTGCCAGCGGGACGACAGGGAGGACCGGGGAGCTGTTTTTT
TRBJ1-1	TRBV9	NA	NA	CASREVNTEAFF	TGTGCCAGCAGGGAGGTCAACACTGAAGCTTTCTTT
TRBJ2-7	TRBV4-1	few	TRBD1	CASSARDSYEQYF	TGCGCCAGCAGCGCCCGGGACAGCTACGAGCAGTACTTC
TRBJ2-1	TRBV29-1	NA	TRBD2	CSVGILAGGTEQFF	TGCAGCGTCGGAATACTAGCGGGGGGCACTGAGCAGTTCTTC
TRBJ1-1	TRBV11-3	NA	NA	CASSRGMWQSTEAFF	TGTGCCAGCAGCCGAGGGATGTGGCAATCCACTGAAGCTTTCTTT
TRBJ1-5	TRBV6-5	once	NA	CASSVQGGNQPQHF	TGTGCCAGCAGTGTACAGGGAGGCAATCAGCCCCAGCATTTT
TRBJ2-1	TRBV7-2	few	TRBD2	CASRPRLAGNEQFF	TGTGCCAGCAGACCCAGACTAGCGGGTAATGAGCAGTTCTTC
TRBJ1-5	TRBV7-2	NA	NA	CASSAGSRTNQPQHF	TGTGCCAGCAGCGCAGGTTCGCGCACCAATCAGCCCCAGCATTTT
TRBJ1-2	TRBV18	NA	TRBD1	CASSPGQGEGGYTF	TGTGCCAGCTCACCCGGACAGGGGGAAGGTGGCTACACCTTC
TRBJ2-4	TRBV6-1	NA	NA	CASSEALGAGKNIQYF	TGTGCCAGCAGTGAAGCGCTGGGGGCAGGAAAAAACATTCAGTACTTC
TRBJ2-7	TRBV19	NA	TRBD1	CASHGQGRSYEQYF	TGTGCCAGCCATGGACAGGGGAGGTCCTACGAGCAGTACTTC
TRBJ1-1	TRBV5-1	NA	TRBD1	CASSRSTTGGVEAFF	TGCGCCAGCAGCCGTTCGACCACAGGGGGCGTTGAAGCTTTCTTT
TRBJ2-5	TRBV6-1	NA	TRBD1	CASSGDRVVGETQYF	TGTGCCAGCAGTGGGGACAGGGTGGTGGGAGAGACCCAGTACTTC
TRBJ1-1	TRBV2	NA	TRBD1	CASSQGENTEAFF	TGTGCCAGCAGTCAGGGGGAGAACACTGAAGCTTTCTTT
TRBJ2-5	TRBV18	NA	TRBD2	CASSPFSGGAQETQYF	TGTGCCAGCTCACCGTTTAGCGGGGGGGCCCAAGAGACCCAGTACTTC
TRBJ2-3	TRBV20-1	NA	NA	CSAVYADTQYF	TGCAGTGCCGTATATGCAGATACGCAGTATTTT
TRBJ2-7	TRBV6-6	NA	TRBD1	CASRDPGQGLYEQYF	TGTGCCAGCAGAGATCCGGGACAGGGACTCTACGAGCAGTACTTC
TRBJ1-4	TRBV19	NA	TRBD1	CASSLRDRGPTNEKLFF	TGTGCCAGTAGTCTCCGTGACAGGGGTCCAACTAATGAAAAACTGTTTTTT
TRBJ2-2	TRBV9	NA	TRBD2	CASSGTSGGTGELFF	TGTGCCAGCAGCGGGACTAGCGGGGGGACCGGGGAGCTGTTTTTT
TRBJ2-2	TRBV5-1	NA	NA	CASSLATGDTGELFF	TGCGCCAGCAGCTTGGCGACCGGGGACACCGGGGAGCTGTTTTTT
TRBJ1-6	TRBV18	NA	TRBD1	CASSPLRGQGDSPLHF	TGTGCCAGCTCACCACTCAGGGGGCAAGGAGATTCACCCCTCCACTTT
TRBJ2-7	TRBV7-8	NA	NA	CASSSRRLVMYEQYF	TGTGCCAGCAGCTCGCGAAGACTAGTTATGTACGAGCAGTACTTC
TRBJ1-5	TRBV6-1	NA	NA	CASSEARGLGVDNQPQHF	TGTGCCAGCAGTGAAGCAAGGGGCCTTGGGGTAGACAATCAGCCCCAGCATTTT
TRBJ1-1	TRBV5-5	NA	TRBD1	CASSLRTGYDTEAFF	TGTGCCAGCAGCTTGCGGACAGGGTATGACACTGAAGCTTTCTTT
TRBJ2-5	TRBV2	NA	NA	CASRGSIAVQETQYF	TGTGCCAGCAGGGGGTCAATAGCGGTACAAGAGACCCAGTACTTC